The 9 T cell receptor beta chains below all came from one sample that was sequenced in a study of blood T cell repertoires in COVID-19 (TCRdb year 2020). The library was produced with the immunoSEQ multiplex PCR assay. In TCRdb, the immuneACCESS table is reduced to in-frame sequences with V and J assigned. These tables do not hold every clone; where another copy was compared, an unresolved V gene accounts for under half, and the others remain unexplained. The sample table contains 250,000 to 350,000 clones; only one count was recorded for 85% to 90% of them. Approximately 11% of the sample is held by the ten biggest clonotypes. Sequencing used peripheral blood. The receptors shown here come from a woman aged 25-40 years with COVID-19, enrolled during active disease.

This chain joins TRBV30 and TRBJ1-3; 7 nucleotides agree with TRBD1. This CDR3 has 12 residues. Germline V CDR1 and CDR2: GTSNPN, SVGIG (reference sequence). The CDR3 here is CALTGPGNTIYF. CDR3 in DNA: TGTGCTCTGACAGGGCCTGGAAACACCATATATTTT.

The V and J genes are TRBV5-1 and TRBJ1-4; 7 nucleotides align to TRBD1. The junction had 6 bases not matched to a gene; V was cut back by 4 bases and J by 0 bases. CDR1 and CDR2 (germline): SGHRS, YFSETQ. This CDR3 has 16 residues. The CDR3 DNA reads TGCGCCAGCAGCAGGACGGGACAGCCAACTAATGAAAAACTGTTTTTT. Amino acid sequence: CASSRTGQPTNEKLFF.

The chain uses TRBV28 and TRBJ2-4; D ambiguous. V dropped 5 bases and J dropped 8 bases, with 7 bases sitting between them. The CDR3 sequence is 11 residues long. Germline assignment: CDR1 MDHEN and CDR2 SYDVKM. The CDR3 loop is CASSPRYIQYF. CDR3 coding DNA: TGTGCCAGCAGTCCCAGGTACATTCAGTACTTC. Variable domain in full (rest from reference TRBV28 and TRBJ2-4): DVKVTQSSRYLVKRTGEKVFLECVQDMDHENMFWYRQDPGLGLRLIYFSYDVKMKEKGDIPEGYSVSREKKERFSLILESASTNQTSMYLCASSPRYIQYFGAGTRLSVL.

The chain recombines TRBV2 with TRBJ2-5; D possibly corresponds to TRBD1 (6 bases). The CDR3 totals 13 residues. Germline-derived CDR1 and CDR2 are SNHLY and FYNNEI. Deletions cut 6 bases from V and 0 bases from J, with 8 bases between. CDR3 amino acids: CASSGQYQETQYF. CDR3 DNA: TGTGCCAGCAGCGGACAGTACCAAGAGACCCAGTACTTC. Together with reference TRBV2 and TRBJ2-5, the CDR3 gives the full variable domain: EPEVTQTPSHQVTQMGQEVILRCVPISNHLYFYWYRQILGQKVEFLVSFYNNEISEKSEIFDDQFSVERPDGSNFTLKIRSTKLEDSAMYFCASSGQYQETQYFGPGTRLLVL.

This clone was detected once. The chain joins TRBV4-3 to TRBJ2-1; 9 positions match TRBD2. The germline gives CDR1 LGHNA, CDR2 YSLEER. The CDR3 has 13 residues. V gave up 2 bases and J gave up 10 bases; unmatched junction bases: 3. The chain's CDR3 is CASSQSSGREQFF. In DNA form, the CDR3 reads TGCGCCAGCAGCCAATCCAGCGGGAGGGAGCAGTTCTTC.

CDR3 nucleotides: TGTGCCAGTAGTAACCCCTCGACAGGGTTGACGAACACTGAAGCTTTCTTT. Its protein product is CASSNPSTGLTNTEAFF. J is TRBJ1-1 and V is TRBV19, with 7 bases matching TRBD1. Germline CDR1 LNHDA, CDR2 SQIVND (reference sequence). After removal of 4 bases from V and 1 base from J, the junction contained 12 bases not matched to a gene. This CDR3 is built from 17 residues.

This clone was counted a few times. The CDR3 sequence is CASSPGQGHTDTQYF. The CDR3 region has the DNA TGTGCCAGCAGCCCAGGACAGGGCCACACAGATACGCAGTATTTT. The V call is TRBV7-9, the J call TRBJ2-3; the match to TRBD1 covers 8 bases. CDR3 length: 15 amino acids. Germline assignment: CDR1 SEHNR and CDR2 FQNEAQ (reference sequence). The trim removed 5 bases at V and 2 bases at J, leaving 6 bases unmatched.

The J gene is TRBJ2-4, the V gene TRBV5-1; D is perhaps TRBD1 (5 bases). Trimming stripped 4 bases from V and 0 bases from J, with 8 bases between. This CDR3 region has 14 residues. Per germline, CDR1 SGHRS and CDR2 YFSETQ. CDR3 sequence (DNA): TGCGCCAGCAGCCCGACAGTAGCCAAAAACATTCAGTACTTC. This sequence encodes CASSPTVAKNIQYF.

The CDR3 nucleotides are TGTGCCAGCAGCTTAGTTAGAGGGAATGAAAAACTGTTTTTT. Translated: CASSLVRGNEKLFF. The rearrangement links TRBV7-9 to TRBJ1-4; D is ambiguous. Looked up from germline, CDR1 is SEHNR and CDR2 is FQNEAQ (reference sequence). This CDR3 is 14 amino acids long. V lost 1 base and J 5 bases, leaving 8 bases between the germline ends.